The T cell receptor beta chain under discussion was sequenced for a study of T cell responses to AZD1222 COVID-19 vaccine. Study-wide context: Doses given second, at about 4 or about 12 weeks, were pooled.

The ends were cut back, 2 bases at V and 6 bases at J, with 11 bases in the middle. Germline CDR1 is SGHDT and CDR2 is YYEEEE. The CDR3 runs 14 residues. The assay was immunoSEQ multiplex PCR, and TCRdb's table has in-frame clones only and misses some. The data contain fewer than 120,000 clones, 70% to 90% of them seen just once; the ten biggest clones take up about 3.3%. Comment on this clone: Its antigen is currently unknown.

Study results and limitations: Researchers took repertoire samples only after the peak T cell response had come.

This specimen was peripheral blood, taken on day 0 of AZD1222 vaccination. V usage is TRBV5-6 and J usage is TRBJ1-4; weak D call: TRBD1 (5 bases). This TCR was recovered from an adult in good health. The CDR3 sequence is CASSFWGVDEKLFF. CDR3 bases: TGTGCCAGCAGCTTCTGGGGGGTCGATGAAAAACTGTTTTTT. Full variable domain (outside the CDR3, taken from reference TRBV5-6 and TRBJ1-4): DAGVTQSPTHLIKTRGQQVTLRCSPKSGHDTVSWYQQALGQGPQFIFQYYEEEERQRGNFPDRFSGHQFPNYSSELNVNALLLGDSALYLCASSFWGVDEKLFFGSGTQLSVL.